This is a list of T cell receptor beta chains from one sample in a study of blood T cell repertoires in COVID-19. Sequenced by immunoSEQ multiplex PCR; TCRdb stores in-frame clones only, minus some. The data contain around 81,000 clones, roughly 80% of them seen just once; the ten biggest clones take up approximately 12%. Sequenced: peripheral blood. The receptors shown here come from a human donor in a cohort sampled during active COVID-19. Each CDR3 is given with its conserved first and last residue. A D gene is named only where the DNA matches it firmly. Clone sizes are given selectively: once, few, many, or a class where the clone is expanded.

clone_size: -; v_call: TRBV5-6; j_call: TRBJ2-1; d_call: -; cdr3_aa: CASSLDILYNEQFF; cdr3_nt: TGTGCCAGCAGCTTGGACATTCTCTACAATGAGCAGTTCTTC
clone_size: few; v_call: TRBV20-1; j_call: TRBJ1-1; d_call: TRBD1; cdr3_aa: CSARGQGPAFF; cdr3_nt: TGCAGTGCTCGAGGACAGGGCCCGGCTTTCTTT
clone_size: -; v_call: TRBV18; j_call: TRBJ2-7; d_call: TRBD2; cdr3_aa: CASSPTSGGSGSYEQYF; cdr3_nt: TGTGCCAGCTCACCTACTAGCGGGGGGTCCGGCTCCTACGAGCAGTACTTC
clone_size: -; v_call: TRBV7-9; j_call: TRBJ2-7; d_call: TRBD2; cdr3_aa: CASTLGGARSYEQYF; cdr3_nt: TGTGCCAGCACCCTCGGGGGGGCCCGCTCCTACGAGCAGTACTTC
clone_size: once; v_call: TRBV18; j_call: TRBJ1-3; d_call: -; cdr3_aa: CASSPRISDTIYF; cdr3_nt: TGTGCCAGCTCACCAAGAATCTCGGACACCATATATTTT
clone_size: -; v_call: TRBV9; j_call: TRBJ1-6; d_call: TRBD1; cdr3_aa: CASSVVDRSYNSPLHF; cdr3_nt: TGTGCCAGCAGCGTAGTGGACAGGAGCTATAATTCACCCCTCCACTTT
clone_size: once; v_call: TRBV5-3; j_call: TRBJ2-1; d_call: TRBD2; cdr3_aa: CARTPGLAINEQFF; cdr3_nt: TGTGCCAGAACCCCGGGACTAGCGATAAATGAGCAGTTCTTC
clone_size: -; v_call: TRBV7-3; j_call: TRBJ2-2; d_call: TRBD1; cdr3_aa: CASSTPGQGVPANTGELFF; cdr3_nt: TGTGCCAGCAGCACACCGGGACAGGGGGTCCCCGCGAACACCGGGGAGCTGTTTTTT
clone_size: -; v_call: TRBV12-3/TRBV12-4; j_call: TRBJ1-1; d_call: -; cdr3_aa: CASREVNTEAFF; cdr3_nt: TGTGCCAGCAGGGAGGTGAACACTGAAGCTTTCTTT
clone_size: -; v_call: TRBV11-1; j_call: TRBJ2-3; d_call: -; cdr3_aa: CASSPSRADTQYF; cdr3_nt: TGTGCCAGCAGCCCCTCCCGGGCAGATACGCAGTATTTT
clone_size: few; v_call: TRBV25-1; j_call: TRBJ1-1; d_call: -; cdr3_aa: CASNEPGWTEAFF; cdr3_nt: TGTGCCAGCAACGAACCCGGTTGGACTGAAGCTTTCTTT
clone_size: few; v_call: TRBV5-4; j_call: TRBJ1-6; d_call: TRBD1; cdr3_aa: CASSHRGDNSPLHF; cdr3_nt: TGTGCCAGCAGCCACAGGGGCGATAATTCACCCCTCCACTTT
clone_size: -; v_call: TRBV5-1; j_call: TRBJ1-1; d_call: -; cdr3_aa: CASSSGVDTEAFF; cdr3_nt: TGCGCCAGCAGCTCCGGTGTAGACACTGAAGCTTTCTTT
clone_size: -; v_call: TRBV30; j_call: TRBJ1-3; d_call: -; cdr3_aa: CAWSVTVGNTIYF; cdr3_nt: TGTGCCTGGAGTGTTACAGTTGGAAACACCATATATTTT
clone_size: -; v_call: TRBV4-2; j_call: TRBJ2-5; d_call: TRBD2; cdr3_aa: CASSQGAGEVDVTQYF; cdr3_nt: TGTGCCAGCAGCCAAGGGGCGGGGGAGGTCGACGTGACCCAGTACTTC
clone_size: -; v_call: TRBV24-1; j_call: TRBJ2-1; d_call: -; cdr3_aa: CATIVSRGLSSYNEQFF; cdr3_nt: TGTGCCACCATCGTTTCCAGGGGTCTCAGCTCCTACAATGAGCAGTTCTTC
clone_size: once; v_call: TRBV5-1; j_call: TRBJ2-3; d_call: TRBD2; cdr3_aa: CASSPIWGREADTQYF; cdr3_nt: TGCGCCAGCAGCCCGATTTGGGGGAGGGAGGCAGATACGCAGTATTTT
clone_size: few; v_call: TRBV7-2; j_call: TRBJ1-5; d_call: TRBD1; cdr3_aa: CASSLGQGSNQPQHF; cdr3_nt: TGTGCCAGCAGCTTAGGACAGGGTTCGAATCAGCCCCAGCATTTT
clone_size: -; v_call: TRBV7-2; j_call: TRBJ1-2; d_call: TRBD1; cdr3_aa: CASSLDQGVRGYTF; cdr3_nt: TGTGCCAGCAGCTTAGACCAGGGGGTTCGTGGCTACACCTTC
clone_size: -; v_call: TRBV3-1/TRBV3-2; j_call: TRBJ2-6; d_call: -; cdr3_aa: CASEDILSCGANVLTF; cdr3_nt: TGTGCCAGCGAGGATATCCTTTCCTGTGGGGCCAACGTCCTGACTTTC
clone_size: -; v_call: TRBV4-1; j_call: TRBJ2-1; d_call: -; cdr3_aa: CASSLDSGGSYYNEQFF; cdr3_nt: TGCGCCAGCAGCCTGGACTCGGGGGGCTCATACTACAATGAGCAGTTCTTC
clone_size: -; v_call: TRBV29-1; j_call: TRBJ2-3; d_call: TRBD1; cdr3_aa: CSVEATGSTDTQYF; cdr3_nt: TGCAGCGTTGAAGCGACAGGGTCCACAGATACGCAGTATTTT
clone_size: -; v_call: TRBV11-1; j_call: TRBJ2-1; d_call: -; cdr3_aa: CASSSPGGTYNEQFF; cdr3_nt: TGTGCCAGCAGCTCCCCAGGCGGGACCTACAATGAGCAGTTCTTC
clone_size: -; v_call: TRBV6-5; j_call: TRBJ1-1; d_call: TRBD1; cdr3_aa: CASRTDRVNTEAFF; cdr3_nt: TGTGCCAGCAGGACAGACAGGGTGAACACTGAAGCTTTCTTT
clone_size: -; v_call: TRBV5-1; j_call: TRBJ1-2; d_call: -; cdr3_aa: CASSFLPQGNYGYTF; cdr3_nt: TGCGCCAGCAGCTTCCTCCCCCAGGGTAACTATGGCTACACCTTC
clone_size: -; v_call: TRBV27; j_call: TRBJ1-2; d_call: TRBD1; cdr3_aa: CASRRDRGTTVPPANYGYTF; cdr3_nt: TGTGCCAGCAGGCGGGACAGGGGAACTACTGTTCCACCAGCTAACTATGGCTACACCTTC
clone_size: few; v_call: TRBV6-5; j_call: TRBJ1-2; d_call: TRBD1; cdr3_aa: CASSRTQGFGYGYTF; cdr3_nt: TGTGCCAGCAGCCGCACACAGGGGTTCGGCTATGGCTACACCTTC
clone_size: -; v_call: TRBV30; j_call: TRBJ1-2; d_call: -; cdr3_aa: CAWSTGRDRGYTF; cdr3_nt: TGTGCCTGGAGCACAGGCAGGGATCGCGGCTACACCTTC
clone_size: -; v_call: TRBV7-2; j_call: TRBJ2-1; d_call: -; cdr3_aa: CASSLLQGSNEQFF; cdr3_nt: TGTGCCAGCAGCTTACTCCAGGGGTCCAATGAGCAGTTCTTC
clone_size: -; v_call: TRBV19; j_call: TRBJ1-5; d_call: -; cdr3_aa: CASSWGRDSSQPQHF; cdr3_nt: TGTGCCAGTTCCTGGGGCAGGGACTCGAGTCAGCCCCAGCATTTT
clone_size: -; v_call: TRBV28; j_call: TRBJ2-7; d_call: TRBD1; cdr3_aa: CASSPGGTGSYEQYF; cdr3_nt: TGTGCCAGCAGCCCCGGCGGGACAGGCTCCTACGAGCAGTACTTC
clone_size: -; v_call: TRBV28; j_call: TRBJ1-5; d_call: -; cdr3_aa: CASSTDTDGQPQHF; cdr3_nt: TGTGCCAGCAGTACGGACACGGACGGTCAGCCCCAGCATTTT
clone_size: -; v_call: TRBV19; j_call: TRBJ2-1; d_call: TRBD2; cdr3_aa: CASSSGGASGTEQFF; cdr3_nt: TGTGCCAGTAGTAGTGGAGGGGCTAGCGGGACTGAGCAGTTCTTC
clone_size: -; v_call: TRBV12-3/TRBV12-4; j_call: TRBJ1-1; d_call: -; cdr3_aa: CASSPKNTEAFF; cdr3_nt: TGTGCCAGCAGTCCCAAAAATACTGAAGCTTTCTTT
clone_size: -; v_call: TRBV6-5; j_call: TRBJ2-1; d_call: TRBD2; cdr3_aa: CASSIGGEINEQFF; cdr3_nt: TGTGCCAGCTCGATCGGGGGGGAGATCAATGAGCAGTTCTTC
clone_size: -; v_call: TRBV24-1; j_call: TRBJ1-2; d_call: -; cdr3_aa: CATSDQAGGYTF; cdr3_nt: TGTGCCACCAGTGATCAAGCGGGTGGCTACACCTTC
clone_size: -; v_call: TRBV7-6; j_call: TRBJ2-2; d_call: TRBD1; cdr3_aa: CASSRGGQVSTGELFF; cdr3_nt: TGTGCCAGCAGCCGAGGCGGACAGGTTAGCACCGGGGAGCTGTTTTTT
clone_size: -; v_call: TRBV2; j_call: TRBJ2-1; d_call: TRBD2; cdr3_aa: CASRVLGPAGVGGSYNEQFF; cdr3_nt: TGTGCCAGCAGGGTCCTTGGGCCAGCGGGAGTGGGGGGCTCCTACAATGAGCAGTTCTTC
clone_size: -; v_call: TRBV19; j_call: TRBJ1-1; d_call: TRBD1; cdr3_aa: CASSPWTGEGTEAFF; cdr3_nt: TGTGCCAGTAGTCCCTGGACAGGGGAGGGCACTGAAGCTTTCTTT
clone_size: -; v_call: TRBV2; j_call: TRBJ1-6; d_call: -; cdr3_aa: CASSEMRDSPLHF; cdr3_nt: TGTGCCAGCAGTGAAATGCGGGATTCACCCCTCCACTTT
clone_size: -; v_call: TRBV29-1; j_call: TRBJ1-1; d_call: -; cdr3_aa: CSVAGYTEAFF; cdr3_nt: TGCAGCGTAGCAGGGTACACTGAAGCTTTCTTT
clone_size: -; v_call: TRBV7-2; j_call: TRBJ2-1; d_call: TRBD2; cdr3_aa: CASSPLRAGVSYNEQFF; cdr3_nt: TGTGCCAGCAGCCCACTGAGGGCGGGGGTTTCATACAATGAGCAGTTCTTC
clone_size: few; v_call: TRBV4-3; j_call: TRBJ2-7; d_call: TRBD1; cdr3_aa: CASSQVGQGIHEQYF; cdr3_nt: TGCGCCAGCAGCCAAGTGGGACAGGGTATCCACGAGCAGTACTTC
clone_size: -; v_call: TRBV28; j_call: TRBJ1-5; d_call: -; cdr3_aa: CASSSTAQYSNQPQHF; cdr3_nt: TGTGCCAGCAGTTCAACGGCACAGTATAGCAATCAGCCCCAGCATTTT
clone_size: -; v_call: TRBV21-1; j_call: TRBJ1-5; d_call: -; cdr3_aa: CASSKRSHRNQPQHF; cdr3_nt: TGTGCCAGCAGCAAACGGAGTCACCGCAATCAGCCCCAGCATTTT
clone_size: few; v_call: TRBV10-3; j_call: TRBJ2-3; d_call: TRBD1; cdr3_aa: CAISSDRASTDTQYF; cdr3_nt: TGTGCCATCAGCTCGGACAGGGCGAGCACAGATACGCAGTATTTT
clone_size: -; v_call: TRBV28; j_call: TRBJ1-1; d_call: -; cdr3_aa: CASRIRLEAFF; cdr3_nt: TGTGCCAGCAGAATCCGGTTAGAAGCTTTCTTT
clone_size: -; v_call: TRBV6-5; j_call: TRBJ1-1; d_call: -; cdr3_aa: CASSSSRTVNTEAFF; cdr3_nt: TGTGCCAGCAGCTCCTCGAGGACAGTGAACACTGAAGCTTTCTTT
clone_size: -; v_call: TRBV9; j_call: TRBJ2-3; d_call: -; cdr3_aa: CASSVAGDTQYF; cdr3_nt: TGTGCCAGCAGCGTAGCGGGAGACACGCAGTATTTT
clone_size: -; v_call: TRBV11-3; j_call: TRBJ1-1; d_call: TRBD1; cdr3_aa: CASSLDPGDRTEAFF; cdr3_nt: TGTGCCAGCAGCTTAGATCCAGGGGACAGGACTGAAGCTTTCTTT
clone_size: -; v_call: TRBV7-2; j_call: TRBJ2-3; d_call: TRBD2; cdr3_aa: CASSLLAATDTQYF; cdr3_nt: TGTGCCAGCAGCCTCCTAGCGGCGACAGATACGCAGTATTTT